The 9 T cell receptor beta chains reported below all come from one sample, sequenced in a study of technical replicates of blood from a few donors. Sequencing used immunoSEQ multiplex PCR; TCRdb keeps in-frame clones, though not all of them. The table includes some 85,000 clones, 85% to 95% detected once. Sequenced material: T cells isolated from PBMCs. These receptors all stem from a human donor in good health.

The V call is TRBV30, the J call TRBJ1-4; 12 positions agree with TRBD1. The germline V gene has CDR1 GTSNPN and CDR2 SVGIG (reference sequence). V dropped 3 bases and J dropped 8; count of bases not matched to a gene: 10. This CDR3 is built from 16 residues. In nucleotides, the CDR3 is TGTGCCTGGAGCTCCGGGACAGGGGGCTTTAGAGAAAAACTGTTTTTT. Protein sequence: CAWSSGTGGFREKLFF.

In DNA, the CDR3 is TGTGCCAGCAGCTTGTTGCTGACTAGCGTATCCTACAATGAGCAGTTCTTC. It codes for CASSLLLTSVSYNEQFF. J is TRBJ2-1 and V is TRBV5-8; 8 nucleotides match TRBD2. CDR3 size: 17 residues. Germline-derived CDR1 and CDR2 are SGHTS and YDEGEE. Trimming at V came to 1 base and at J to 1 base, leaving 7 bases not matched to a gene.

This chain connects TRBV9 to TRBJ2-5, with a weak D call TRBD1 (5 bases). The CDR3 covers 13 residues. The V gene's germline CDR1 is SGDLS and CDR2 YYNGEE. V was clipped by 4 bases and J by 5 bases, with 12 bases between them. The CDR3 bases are TGTGCCAGCAGCCCAAGGACACAGGAGACCCAGTACTTC. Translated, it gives CASSPRTQETQYF.

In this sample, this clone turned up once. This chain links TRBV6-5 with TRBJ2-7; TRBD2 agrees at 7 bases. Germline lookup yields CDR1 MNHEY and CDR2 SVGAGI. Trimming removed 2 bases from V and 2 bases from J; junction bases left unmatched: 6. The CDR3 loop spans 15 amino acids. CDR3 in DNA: TGTGCCAGCAGTTACGCTTCAGCGGGGACCTACGAGCAGTACTTC. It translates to CASSYASAGTYEQYF.

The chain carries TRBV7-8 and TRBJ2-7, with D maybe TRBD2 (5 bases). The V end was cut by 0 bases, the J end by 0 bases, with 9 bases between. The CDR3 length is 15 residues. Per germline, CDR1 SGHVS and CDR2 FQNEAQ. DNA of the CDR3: TGTGCCAGCAGCTTAGCGGTGGGGAGCTCCTACGAGCAGTACTTC. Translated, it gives CASSLAVGSSYEQYF.

The CDR3 region is CASSLIPRFSSGNTIYF. CDR3 DNA sequence: TGCGCCAGCAGCTTGATTCCCAGGTTCTCCTCTGGAAACACCATATATTTT. This chain links TRBV5-1 with TRBJ1-3, with D hard to call. This CDR3 is built from 17 residues. Between the trimmed V and J ends, which lost 1 base and 0 bases, there was a span of 14 bases. Looked up from germline, CDR1 is SGHRS and CDR2 is YFSETQ.

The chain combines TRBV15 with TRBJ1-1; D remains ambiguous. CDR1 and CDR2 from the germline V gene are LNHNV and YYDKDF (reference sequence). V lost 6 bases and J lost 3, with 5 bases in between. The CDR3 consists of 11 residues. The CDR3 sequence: CATRQYTEAFF. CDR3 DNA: TGTGCCACCAGACAGTACACTGAAGCTTTCTTT.

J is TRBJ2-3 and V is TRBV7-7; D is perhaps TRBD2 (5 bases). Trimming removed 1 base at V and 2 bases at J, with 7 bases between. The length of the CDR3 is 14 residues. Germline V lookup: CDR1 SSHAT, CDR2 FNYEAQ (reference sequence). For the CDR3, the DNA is TGTGCCAGCAGCTTAGAAGCGGCCACAGATACGCAGTATTTT. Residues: CASSLEAATDTQYF.

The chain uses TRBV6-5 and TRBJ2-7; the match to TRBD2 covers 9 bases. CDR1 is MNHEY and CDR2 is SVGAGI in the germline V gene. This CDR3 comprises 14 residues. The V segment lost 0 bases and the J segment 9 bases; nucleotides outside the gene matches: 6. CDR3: CASSYSSGSSVQYF. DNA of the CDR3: TGTGCCAGCAGTTACTCTAGCGGGAGTTCAGTGCAGTACTTC.